A selection of T cell receptor beta chains follows, all from one sample in a study of cytomegalovirus exposure and HLA in healthy donors. Data came from immunoSEQ multiplex PCR; TCRdb stores just in-frame clones and leaves some out. The sample consists of 65,000 or so clones, about 72% of them appearing once. Sequenced sample: PBMCs. These receptors were taken from a girl under 18 in good health and CMV-seropositive. Each CDR3 is given with its conserved first and last residue. The order of the fields is D gene, J gene, V gene, clone size, CDR3 protein, CDR3 DNA. The D gene is left open where the match is weak. A clone size is listed for some rows: how often the clone was seen (once, few, many), or a class if it is expanded.

NA TRBJ2-6 TRBV10-3 NA CASVQPSGANVLTF TGTGCCTCCGTACAGCCATCTGGGGCCAACGTCCTGACTTTC
NA TRBJ1-1 TRBV29-1 NA CSAARDTNTEAFF TGCAGCGCTGCCCGGGACACGAACACTGAAGCTTTCTTT
NA TRBJ1-1 TRBV7-9 NA CASRQQGNTEAFF TGTGCCAGCAGACAACAGGGGAACACTGAAGCTTTCTTT
NA TRBJ1-3 TRBV18 NA CASSPSQGENTIYF TGTGCCAGCTCACCTTCCCAGGGCGAAAACACCATATATTTT
TRBD2 TRBJ2-7 TRBV5-1 NA CASSFGLGNEQYF TGCGCCAGCAGCTTCGGACTAGGAAACGAGCAGTACTTC
TRBD1 TRBJ2-7 TRBV4-1 NA CASSQPGQGKNEQYF TGCGCCAGCAGCCAACCAGGACAGGGGAAGAACGAGCAGTACTTC
NA TRBJ1-4 TRBV28 NA CASSLYGTGFSEKLFF TGTGCCAGCAGTTTGTATGGAACAGGTTTTTCTGAAAAACTGTTTTTT
NA TRBJ1-5 TRBV21-1 NA CASYTLIQGGYQPQHF TGTGCCAGCTACACTCTAATACAGGGGGGATATCAGCCCCAGCATTTT
TRBD1 TRBJ1-4 TRBV28 NA CASSLFRPGGKLFF TGTGCCAGCAGTTTATTTCGGCCAGGGGGAAAACTGTTTTTT
NA TRBJ2-7 TRBV10-3 once CAISESLMSSYEQYF TGTGCCATCAGTGAGTCGCTCATGAGCTCCTACGAGCAGTACTTC
TRBD2 TRBJ2-7 TRBV9 NA CASSVGAGSIYEQYF TGTGCCAGCAGCGTAGGAGCGGGGAGTATCTACGAGCAGTACTTC
NA TRBJ2-2 TRBV29-1 NA CSVAGWDTGELFF TGCAGCGTGGCGGGGTGGGACACCGGGGAGCTGTTTTTT
TRBD1 TRBJ2-2 TRBV6-1 once CASSRDRGKTGELFF TGTGCCAGCAGTAGGGACAGGGGGAAAACCGGGGAGCTGTTTTTT
NA TRBJ2-1 TRBV28 NA CASSTGITNYNEQFF TGTGCCAGCAGCACAGGGATCACTAACTACAATGAGCAGTTCTTC
NA TRBJ2-7 TRBV9 NA CASSVSTGNHEQYF TGTGCCAGCAGCGTAAGCACAGGGAACCACGAGCAGTACTTC